This TCR beta chain was identified during a study of blood T cell repertoires in COVID-19. Whole-study context: Donors in the United States, Italy and Spain gave samples during acute or convalescent COVID-19. From T cells, B-cell-depleted T cells, or PBMCs came the material, which was cDNA or gDNA.

Methods used by the authors: Cell counts per sample came from amplifying reference gene primers. TCRdb's copy holds only in-frame clones and misses some; the assay was immunoSEQ multiplex PCR. The V and J calls and clone size come from that table; D and trimming were worked out from the DNA. Of over 300,000 clones in the sample, nearly 90% are singletons; the top ten hold 6.5%. Source material: peripheral blood. The receptor's source is a man aged 18-30 years with active or convalescent COVID-19.

DNA for the CDR3: TGTGCCATCAGACCGGACAATAATGAAAAACTGTTTTTT. Translating gives CAIRPDNNEKLFF. V and J are TRBV10-3 and TRBJ1-4, with D perhaps matching TRBD1 (5 bases). The CDR3 length is 13 residues. CDR1 is ENHRY, CDR2 SYGVKD, per germline. The ends were cut back, 6 bases at V and 4 bases at J, with 9 bases in the middle.